Listed below are T cell receptor beta chains from one sample, sequenced in a study of shared clonotypes between healthy human individuals. TCRdb's copy holds only in-frame clones and misses some; the assay was immunoSEQ multiplex PCR. This table holds approximately 2,000,000 clones, just under 95% found once. Sequencing used naive CD4+ T cells from PBMCs. Receptors originate from a man aged 18 to 29 in good health. Some clones in this sample may be carry-over from other donors' samples. CDR3s include the opening cysteine and the closing phenylalanine or tryptophan. A D gene is named only where the DNA matches it firmly. Part of the rows lack a size; the others show once, few, many or a class for expanded clones.

j_call: TRBJ2-3; clone_size: NA; v_call: TRBV2; d_call: TRBD2; cdr3_aa: CASSGLAGGEDTQYF; cdr3_nt: TGTGCCAGCAGTGGTCTAGCGGGAGGTGAAGATACGCAGTATTTT
j_call: TRBJ1-6; clone_size: NA; v_call: TRBV30; d_call: NA; cdr3_aa: CAWDKPPGRTVNNSPLHF; cdr3_nt: TGTGCCTGGGACAAACCCCCCGGACGGACAGTTAATAATTCACCCCTCCACTTT
j_call: TRBJ2-6; clone_size: NA; v_call: TRBV30; d_call: TRBD1; cdr3_aa: CAWSPDRGPSGANVLTF; cdr3_nt: TGTGCCTGGAGCCCCGACAGGGGCCCCTCTGGGGCCAACGTCCTGACTTTC
j_call: TRBJ2-5; clone_size: once; v_call: TRBV27; d_call: TRBD2; cdr3_aa: CASGGTLAEYQETQYF; cdr3_nt: TGTGCCAGCGGTGGGACCCTAGCGGAGTACCAAGAGACCCAGTACTTC
j_call: TRBJ1-1; clone_size: NA; v_call: TRBV5-1; d_call: NA; cdr3_aa: CASSLGQGRSSEAFF; cdr3_nt: TGCGCCAGCAGCTTGGGGCAGGGCCGGTCGTCTGAAGCTTTCTTT
j_call: TRBJ2-5; clone_size: once; v_call: TRBV21-1; d_call: NA; cdr3_aa: CASSKVGDGRAGLGQETQYF; cdr3_nt: TGTGCCAGCAGCAAAGTCGGTGACGGGAGGGCCGGGTTAGGGCAAGAGACCCAGTACTTC
j_call: TRBJ2-2; clone_size: NA; v_call: TRBV29-1; d_call: NA; cdr3_aa: CSVVLNTGELFF; cdr3_nt: TGCAGCGTTGTGTTGAACACCGGGGAGCTGTTTTTT
j_call: TRBJ2-7; clone_size: NA; v_call: TRBV29-1; d_call: NA; cdr3_aa: CSVVDGIGIGEQYF; cdr3_nt: TGCAGCGTTGTGGACGGAATAGGGATTGGCGAGCAGTACTTC
j_call: TRBJ2-5; clone_size: NA; v_call: TRBV4-1; d_call: TRBD2; cdr3_aa: CASSGLAGSQETQYF; cdr3_nt: TGCGCCAGCTCGGGACTAGCTGGATCCCAAGAGACCCAGTACTTC
j_call: TRBJ1-1; clone_size: NA; v_call: TRBV30; d_call: TRBD1; cdr3_aa: CAWSQVMTGSTEAFF; cdr3_nt: TGTGCCTGGAGCCAAGTGATGACAGGGTCCACTGAAGCTTTCTTT